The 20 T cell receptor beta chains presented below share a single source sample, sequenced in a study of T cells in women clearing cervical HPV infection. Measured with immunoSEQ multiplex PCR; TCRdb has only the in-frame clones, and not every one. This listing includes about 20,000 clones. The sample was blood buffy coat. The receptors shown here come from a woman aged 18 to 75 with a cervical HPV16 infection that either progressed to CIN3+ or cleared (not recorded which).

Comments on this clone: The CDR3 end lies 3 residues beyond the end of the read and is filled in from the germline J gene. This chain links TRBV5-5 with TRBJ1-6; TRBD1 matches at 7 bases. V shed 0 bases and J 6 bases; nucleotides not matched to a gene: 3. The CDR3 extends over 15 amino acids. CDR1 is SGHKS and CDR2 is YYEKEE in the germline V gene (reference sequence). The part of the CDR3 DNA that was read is TGTGCCAGCAGCTTGGGCGGGACAGTTAATTCACCC. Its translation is CASSLGGTVNSP. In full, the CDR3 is CASSLGGTVNSPLHF.

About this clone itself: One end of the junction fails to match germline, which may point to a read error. CDR3 bases read: TGCGCCAGCAGCCAGACTATCCGGGGGAGCTATGGC. Translation: CASSQTIRGSYG. The whole CDR3 protein is CASSQTIRGSYGYTF. This chain uses TRBV4-2 with TRBJ1-2, with D perhaps TRBD1 (5 bases). The sequence runs out 3 residues before the end of the CDR3; the remainder is reconstructed from the germline J gene. The length of the CDR3 is 15 residues. CDR1 LGHNA and CDR2 YNFKEQ come from the germline V gene.

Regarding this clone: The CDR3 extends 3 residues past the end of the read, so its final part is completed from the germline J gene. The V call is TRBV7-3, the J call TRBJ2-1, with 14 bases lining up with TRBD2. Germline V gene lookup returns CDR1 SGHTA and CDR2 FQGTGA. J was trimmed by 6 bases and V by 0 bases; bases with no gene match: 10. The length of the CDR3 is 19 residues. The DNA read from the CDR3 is TGTGCCAGCAGCTTAACAGGGACTAGCGGGAGCCCCCGGGGCAATGAG. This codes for CASSLTGTSGSPRGNE. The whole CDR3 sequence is CASSLTGTSGSPRGNEQFF.

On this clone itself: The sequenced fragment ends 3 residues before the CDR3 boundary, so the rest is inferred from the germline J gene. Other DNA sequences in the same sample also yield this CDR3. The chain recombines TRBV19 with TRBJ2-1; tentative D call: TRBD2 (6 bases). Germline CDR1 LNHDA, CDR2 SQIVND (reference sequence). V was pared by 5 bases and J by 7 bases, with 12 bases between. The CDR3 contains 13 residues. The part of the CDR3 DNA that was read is TGTGCCAGTAGTTATACGGAGGGGAATGAG. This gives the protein CASSYTEGNE. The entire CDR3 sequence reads CASSYTEGNEQFF.

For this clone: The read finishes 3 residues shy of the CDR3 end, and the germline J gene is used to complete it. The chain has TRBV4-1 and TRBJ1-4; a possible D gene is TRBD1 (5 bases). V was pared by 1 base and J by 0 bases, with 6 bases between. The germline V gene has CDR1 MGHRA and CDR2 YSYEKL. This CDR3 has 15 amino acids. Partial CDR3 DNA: TGCGCCAGCAGCCAAGGACAGACAACTAATGAAAAA. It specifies CASSQGQTTNEK. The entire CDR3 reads CASSQGQTTNEKLFF.

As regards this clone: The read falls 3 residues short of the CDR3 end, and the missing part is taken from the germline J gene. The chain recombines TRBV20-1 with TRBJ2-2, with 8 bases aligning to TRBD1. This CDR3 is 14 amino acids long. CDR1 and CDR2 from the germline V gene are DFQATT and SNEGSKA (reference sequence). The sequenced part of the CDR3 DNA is TGCAGTGCAACCCACAGGGGGAGGAATGAAAAG. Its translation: CSATHRGRNEK. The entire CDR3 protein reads CSATHRGRNEKLFF.

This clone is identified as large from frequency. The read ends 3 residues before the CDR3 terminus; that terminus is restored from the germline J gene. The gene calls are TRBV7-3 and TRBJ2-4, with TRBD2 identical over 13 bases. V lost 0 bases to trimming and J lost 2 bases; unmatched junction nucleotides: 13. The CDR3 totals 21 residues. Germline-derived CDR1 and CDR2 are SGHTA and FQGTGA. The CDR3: CASSLTGIGLAGESSKNIQYF. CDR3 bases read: TGTGCCAGCAGCTTAACGGGGATCGGACTAGCGGGAGAGTCCTCCAAAAACATT. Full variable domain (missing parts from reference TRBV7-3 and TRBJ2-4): GAGVSQTPSNKVTEKGKYVELRCDPISGHTALYWYRQSLGQGPEFLIYFQGTGAADDSGLPNDRFFAVRPEGSVSTLKIQRTERGDSAVYLCASSLTGIGLAGESSKNIQYFGAGTRLSVL.

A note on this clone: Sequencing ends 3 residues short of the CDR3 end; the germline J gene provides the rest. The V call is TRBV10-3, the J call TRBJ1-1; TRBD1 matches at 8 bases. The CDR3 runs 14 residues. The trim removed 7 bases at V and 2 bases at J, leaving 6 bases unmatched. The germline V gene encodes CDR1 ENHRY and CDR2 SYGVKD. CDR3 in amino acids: CAIKWDRTNTEAFF. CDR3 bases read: TGTGCCATCAAATGGGACAGGACAAACACTGAA.

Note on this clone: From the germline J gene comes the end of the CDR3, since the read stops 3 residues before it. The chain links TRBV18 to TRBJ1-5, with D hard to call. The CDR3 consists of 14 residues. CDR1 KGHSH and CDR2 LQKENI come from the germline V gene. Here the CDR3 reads CASSRGFDTDPQHF. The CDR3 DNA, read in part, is TGTGCCAGCTCACGAGGGTTCGACACAGATCCC. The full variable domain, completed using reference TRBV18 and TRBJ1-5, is NAGVMQNPRHLVRRRGQEARLRCSPMKGHSHVYWYRQLPEEGLKFMVYLQKENIIDESGMPKERFSAEFPKEGPSILRIQQVVRGDSAAYFCASSRGFDTDPQHFGDGTRLSIL.

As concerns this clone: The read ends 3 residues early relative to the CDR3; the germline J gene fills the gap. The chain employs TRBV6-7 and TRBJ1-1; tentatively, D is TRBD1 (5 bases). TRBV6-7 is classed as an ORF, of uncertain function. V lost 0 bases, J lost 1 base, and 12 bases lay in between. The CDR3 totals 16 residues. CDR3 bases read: TGTGCCAGCAGTTACTCTACCCAGGGCCAGAACACTGAA. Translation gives CASSYSTQGQNTE. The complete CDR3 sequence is CASSYSTQGQNTEAFF.

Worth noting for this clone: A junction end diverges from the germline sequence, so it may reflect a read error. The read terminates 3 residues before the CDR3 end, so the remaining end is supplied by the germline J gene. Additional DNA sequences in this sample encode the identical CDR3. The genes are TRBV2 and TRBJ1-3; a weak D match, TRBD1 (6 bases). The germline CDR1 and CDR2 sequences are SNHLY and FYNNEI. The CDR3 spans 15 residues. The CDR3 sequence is CASSQGGTNGNTIYF. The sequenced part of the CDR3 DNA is TGTGCCAGCAGCCAAGGCGGGACAAATGGAAACACT.

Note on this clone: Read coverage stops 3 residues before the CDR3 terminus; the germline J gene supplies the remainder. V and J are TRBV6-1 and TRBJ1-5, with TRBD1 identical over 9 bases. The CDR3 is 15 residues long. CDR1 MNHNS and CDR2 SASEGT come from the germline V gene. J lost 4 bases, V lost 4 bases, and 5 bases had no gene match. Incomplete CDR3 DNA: TGTGCCAGCAGTGCGGACAGGGGCGGTAATCAGCCC. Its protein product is CASSADRGGNQP. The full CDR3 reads CASSADRGGNQPQHF.

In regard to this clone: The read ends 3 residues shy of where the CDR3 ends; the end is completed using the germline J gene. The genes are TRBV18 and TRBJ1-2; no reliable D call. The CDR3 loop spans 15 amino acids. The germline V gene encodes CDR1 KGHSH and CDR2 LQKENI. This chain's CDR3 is CASSPETSGSNDYTF. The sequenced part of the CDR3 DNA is TGTGCCAGCTCACCAGAAACTAGCGGGAGTAATGAC.

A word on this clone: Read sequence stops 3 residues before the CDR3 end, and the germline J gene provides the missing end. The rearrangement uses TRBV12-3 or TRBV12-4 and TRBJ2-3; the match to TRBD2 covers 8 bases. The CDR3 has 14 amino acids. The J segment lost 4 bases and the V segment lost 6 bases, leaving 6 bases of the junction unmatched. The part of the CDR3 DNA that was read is TGTGCCAGCAGCCCGGGGGGGGGATCAGATACG. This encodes CASSPGGGSDT. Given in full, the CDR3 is CASSPGGGSDTQYF.

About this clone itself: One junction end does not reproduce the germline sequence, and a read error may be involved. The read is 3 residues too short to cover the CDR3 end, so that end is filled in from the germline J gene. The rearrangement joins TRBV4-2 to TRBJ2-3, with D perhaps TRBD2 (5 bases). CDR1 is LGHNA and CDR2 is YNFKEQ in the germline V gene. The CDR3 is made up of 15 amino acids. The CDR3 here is CASSQVSGSIDTQYF. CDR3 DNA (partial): TGCGCCAGCAGCCAAGTGTCGGGGTCGATAGATACG.

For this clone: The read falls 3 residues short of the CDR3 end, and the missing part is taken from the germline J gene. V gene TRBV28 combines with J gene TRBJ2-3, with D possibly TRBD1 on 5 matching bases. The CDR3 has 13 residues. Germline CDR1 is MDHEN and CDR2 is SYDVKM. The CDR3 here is CASSLTGLETQYF. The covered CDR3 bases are TGTGCCAGCAGTCTTACAGGTCTAGAGACG. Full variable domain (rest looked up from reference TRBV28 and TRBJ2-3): DVKVTQSSRYLVKRTGEKVFLECVQDMDHENMFWYRQDPGLGLRLIYFSYDVKMKEKGDIPEGYSVSREKKERFSLILESASTNQTSMYLCASSLTGLETQYFGPGTRLTVL.

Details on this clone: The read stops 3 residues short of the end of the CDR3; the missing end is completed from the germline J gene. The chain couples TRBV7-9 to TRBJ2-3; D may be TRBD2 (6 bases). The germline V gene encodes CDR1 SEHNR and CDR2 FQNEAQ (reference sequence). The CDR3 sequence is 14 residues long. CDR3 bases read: TGTGCCAGCAGCTTAGCGGAGCGGGTCGGGACG. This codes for CASSLAERVGT. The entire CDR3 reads CASSLAERVGTQYF.

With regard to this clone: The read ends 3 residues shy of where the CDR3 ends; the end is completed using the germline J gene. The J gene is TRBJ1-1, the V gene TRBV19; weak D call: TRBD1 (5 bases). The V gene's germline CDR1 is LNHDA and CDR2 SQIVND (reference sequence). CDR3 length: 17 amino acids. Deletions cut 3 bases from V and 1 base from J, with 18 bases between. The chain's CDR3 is CASSMWRGRERNTEAFF. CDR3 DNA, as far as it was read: TGTGCCAGTAGTATGTGGAGGGGCCGAGAGAGGAACACTGAA.

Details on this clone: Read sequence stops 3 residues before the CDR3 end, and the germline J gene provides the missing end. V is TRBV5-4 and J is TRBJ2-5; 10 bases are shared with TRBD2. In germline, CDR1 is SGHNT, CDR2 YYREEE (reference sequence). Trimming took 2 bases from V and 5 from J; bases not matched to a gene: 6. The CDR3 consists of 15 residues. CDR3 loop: CASSLPSGRGETQYF. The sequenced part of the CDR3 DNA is TGTGCCAGCAGCTTACCTAGCGGGAGAGGGGAGACC.

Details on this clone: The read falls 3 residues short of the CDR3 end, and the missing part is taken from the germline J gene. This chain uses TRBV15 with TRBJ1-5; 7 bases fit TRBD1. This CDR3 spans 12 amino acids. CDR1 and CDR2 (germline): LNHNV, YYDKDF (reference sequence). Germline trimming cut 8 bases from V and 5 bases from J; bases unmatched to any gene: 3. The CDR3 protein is CATRQGDQPQHF. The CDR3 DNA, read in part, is TGTGCCACCCGACAGGGCGATCAGCCC.